These 27 T cell receptor beta chains were all obtained from the same sample, sequenced in a study of a mutant IDH1 vaccine in newly diagnosed glioma. Repertoires were generated with immunoSEQ multiplex PCR, while TCRdb's copy carries only in-frame clones and drops some. The table includes tens of thousands of clones, approximately 90% detected once. Antigens for these TCRs are unknown. Documented time point: week 35, safety follow-up. Topical imiquimod was applied with each vaccine dose, which held 300 ug of mutant IDH1 20-mer peptide. Source: PBMCs, taken from a glioma patient whose treatment included an IDH1 peptide vaccine. Every receptor here comes from a man aged 35 to 55 with glioma.

The J gene is TRBJ1-1, the V gene TRBV6-5; D perhaps matches TRBD1 (5 bases). Germline V gene lookup returns CDR1 MNHEY and CDR2 SVGAGI. The V end lost 1 base, the J end lost 5 bases, and 17 bases lay between the germline ends. CDR3 size: 16 residues. The CDR3 region is CASSYFWEQSGTEAFF. The CDR3 DNA reads as TGTGCCAGCAGTTACTTTTGGGAACAGTCAGGGACTGAAGCTTTCTTT.

The genes are TRBV2 and TRBJ2-1; 9 nucleotides line up with TRBD1. CDR1 is SNHLY, CDR2 FYNNEI, per germline. The J segment lost 0 bases and the V segment lost 6 bases, leaving 3 bases of the junction unmatched. The CDR3 spans 15 residues. The CDR3 sequence: CASRGTGLSYNEQFF. The CDR3 coding sequence is TGTGCCAGCAGAGGGACAGGGCTCTCCTACAATGAGCAGTTCTTC.

The gene calls are TRBV7-2 and TRBJ2-1; 12 bases agree with TRBD2. With 1 base clipped from V and 7 bases from J, the junction kept 2 bases outside the gene matches. Germline CDR1 and CDR2: SGHTA and FQGNSA. This CDR3 is 15 amino acids long. CDR3 bases: TGTGCCAGCAGCTTAGGGCTAGCGGGAGGGAATGAGCAGTTCTTC. As protein: CASSLGLAGGNEQFF.

This chain uses TRBV28 with TRBJ1-4, with a possible D match to TRBD1 (5 bases). This CDR3 has 16 residues. With 2 bases removed from V and 1 base from J, the gap between germline ends came to 11 bases. Germline-derived CDR1 and CDR2 are MDHEN and SYDVKM. CDR3 loop: CASSLMGGGTNEKLFF. The CDR3 DNA is TGTGCCAGCAGTTTAATGGGTGGGGGAACTAATGAAAAACTGTTTTTT. Filled out from reference TRBV28 and TRBJ1-4, the complete variable domain reads DVKVTQSSRYLVKRTGEKVFLECVQDMDHENMFWYRQDPGLGLRLIYFSYDVKMKEKGDIPEGYSVSREKKERFSLILESASTNQTSMYLCASSLMGGGTNEKLFFGSGTQLSVL.

The V and J genes are TRBV10-3 and TRBJ2-7; 11 positions match TRBD1. The CDR3 length is 13 residues. The V gene end was trimmed by 6 bases and the J gene end by 5 bases; junction bases not matched to a gene: 3. Per germline, CDR1 ENHRY and CDR2 SYGVKD. CDR3 protein: CAISGTGGHEQYF. The CDR3 coding sequence is TGTGCCATCAGCGGGACAGGGGGGCACGAGCAGTACTTC.

V and J are TRBV7-9 and TRBJ1-1, with TRBD1 as a possible D gene (5 bases). Trimming took 5 bases from V and 6 from J, leaving 13 bases between them. The CDR3 is 13 residues long. Per the germline V gene, CDR1 is SEHNR and CDR2 is FQNEAQ (reference sequence). CDR3 bases: TGTGCCAGCAGCGATCTAAGGGGAGCTGAAGCTTTCTTT. Translated, it gives CASSDLRGAEAFF. Using reference TRBV7-9 and TRBJ1-1 for the parts outside the CDR3, the full variable domain is DTGVSQNPRHKITKRGQNVTFRCDPISEHNRLYWYRQTLGQGPEFLTYFQNEAQLEKSRLLSDRFSAERPKGSFSTLEIQRTEQGDSAMYLCASSDLRGAEAFFGQGTRLTVV.

The chain carries TRBV11-2 and TRBJ1-1; the match to TRBD1 covers 9 bases. Germline CDR1 SGHAT, CDR2 FQNNGV. The CDR3 loop spans 16 amino acids. V gave up 5 bases and J gave up 5 bases; unmatched junction bases: 12. CDR3 nucleotides: TGTGCCAGCAGCCCCAAGAGTACAGGGGGCATTACTGAAGCTTTCTTT. It is translated as CASSPKSTGGITEAFF.

This clone was observed a handful of times. J is TRBJ1-4 and V is TRBV2; weak D call: TRBD1 (5 bases). CDR1 SNHLY and CDR2 FYNNEI come from the germline V gene. CDR3 size: 17 residues. V lost 6 bases and J 8 bases, leaving 25 bases between the germline ends. As DNA, the CDR3 is TGTGCCAGCAGAGACGGGACTCTACTCTCCCCGGGCGAAAAACTGTTTTTT. This codes for CASRDGTLLSPGEKLFF.

The rearrangement joins TRBV2 to TRBJ1-1; D perhaps matches TRBD1 (5 bases). V was shortened by 4 bases and J by 12 bases, with 24 bases between the two germline ends. Germline V gene sequence: CDR1 SNHLY, CDR2 FYNNEI. This CDR3 has 15 residues. Here the CDR3 DNA reads TGTGCCAGCAGTGCACCAAAGGGGCAGGCCCCTGGAACTTTCTTT. It yields the protein CASSAPKGQAPGTFF.

The chain links TRBV4-3 to TRBJ2-7, with D hard to call. This CDR3 is 15 amino acids long. Trimming took 0 bases from V and 6 from J, leaving 15 bases between them. Germline V gene data show CDR1 as LGHNA and CDR2 as YSLEER. The CDR3 nucleotides read TGCGCCAGCAGCCAAGATAGGGCAGCAAAGGGCGAGCAGTACTTC. Amino acids: CASSQDRAAKGEQYF.

The chain has TRBV10-3 and TRBJ2-1; 7 bases are shared with TRBD2. The length of the CDR3 is 15 residues. Germline loops: CDR1 ENHRY, CDR2 SYGVKD. The J segment lost 9 bases and the V segment lost 3 bases, leaving 11 bases of the junction unmatched. CDR3 in DNA: TGTGCCATCAGTGACGAAGGAGCGGGGTATAGTGAGCAGTTCTTC. Protein product: CAISDEGAGYSEQFF.

This sequence joins TRBV30 and TRBJ2-2, with TRBD2 matching over 8 bases. Germline CDR1 reads GTSNPN; CDR2 reads SVGIG (reference sequence). With 0 bases clipped from V and 4 bases from J, the junction kept 7 bases outside the gene matches. There are 16 residues in the CDR3. The CDR3 protein is CAWSVPAGALTGELFF. CDR3 sequence (DNA): TGTGCCTGGAGTGTACCAGCGGGGGCACTCACCGGGGAGCTGTTTTTT.

The chain uses TRBV5-5 and TRBJ1-5; D not resolved. CDR3 length equals 13 residues. Trimming removed 0 bases at V and 9 bases at J, with 10 bases between. Germline CDR1 and CDR2: SGHKS and YYEKEE (reference sequence). Written as DNA, the CDR3 is TGTGCCAGCAGCTTGGGATCCGTAGCGCCCCAGCATTTT. Its protein product is CASSLGSVAPQHF.

The chain combines TRBV6-1 with TRBJ1-4; TRBD1 matches 10 bases. V lost 4 bases, J lost 7 bases, and 12 bases stayed unmatched. This CDR3 has 17 amino acids. Germline loops: CDR1 MNHNS, CDR2 SASEGT. CDR3 DNA sequence: TGTGCCAGCAGTGCAACGATTCCGACAGGGGGCTCTGAAAAACTGTTTTTT. Its translation: CASSATIPTGGSEKLFF.

The chain combines TRBV18 with TRBJ2-1; D may be TRBD1 (6 bases). This CDR3 is 15 amino acids long. Germline CDR1 reads KGHSH; CDR2 reads LQKENI. V lost 8 bases and J 4 bases, leaving 18 bases between the germline ends. CDR3 DNA: TGTGCCAGCGCGACCGGTGGACAGCGTTACAATGAGCAGTTCTTC. This sequence encodes CASATGGQRYNEQFF.

This clone was found once. The chain links TRBV7-9 to TRBJ2-1, with TRBD2 identical over 7 bases. The J segment lost 7 bases and the V segment lost 6 bases, leaving 3 bases of the junction unmatched. Germline CDR1 SEHNR, CDR2 FQNEAQ (reference sequence). CDR3 length equals 12 residues. The CDR3 sequence: CASRRGGNEQFF. CDR3 bases: TGTGCCAGCAGGCGGGGAGGGAATGAGCAGTTCTTC.

This clone was counted a single time. The chain carries TRBV12-5 and TRBJ2-3; D might be TRBD2 (6 bases). The CDR3 covers 16 residues. Trimming shortened V by 2 bases and J by 1 base, and 13 bases separated the two germline ends. Germline V gives CDR1 LGHNT, CDR2 FRNRAP. CDR3 nucleotide sequence: TGTGCTAGTGGTTTGTTCTACACGGGGGGCACAGATACGCAGTATTTT. It yields the protein CASGLFYTGGTDTQYF.

This chain uses TRBV9 with TRBJ2-1, with 7 bases aligning to TRBD2. The germline gives CDR1 SGDLS, CDR2 YYNGEE. This CDR3 region has 14 residues. V shed 3 bases and J 7 bases; nucleotides not matched to a gene: 7. The CDR3 DNA sequence: TGTGCCAGCAGCGCCAGAGGACTAGTAAATGAGCAGTTCTTC. It encodes CASSARGLVNEQFF.

V usage is TRBV5-4 and J usage is TRBJ1-2, with no clear D. V was clipped by 0 bases and J by 3 bases, with 15 bases between them. Germline V lookup: CDR1 SGHNT, CDR2 YYREEE (reference sequence). This CDR3 has 16 amino acids. The CDR3 protein is CASSLALGGEDYGYTF. The CDR3 DNA is TGTGCCAGCAGCTTGGCTCTGGGCGGGGAGGACTATGGCTACACCTTC.

The chain recombines TRBV5-1 with TRBJ1-6; 8 nucleotides line up with TRBD1. J lost 10 bases, V lost 0 bases, and 9 bases had no gene match. CDR3 size: 16 residues. Looked up from germline, CDR1 is SGHRS and CDR2 is YFSETQ. The CDR3 sequence is CASSLEDGRGRSPLHF. CDR3 bases: TGCGCCAGCAGCTTGGAGGACGGCAGGGGGCGATCACCCCTCCACTTT.

This clone has just a few counts. This chain joins TRBV5-1 and TRBJ2-7, with 9 bases aligning to TRBD1. The CDR3 has 15 residues. Unmatched junction bases numbered 12, after V lost 4 bases and J lost 7 bases. The germline V gene has CDR1 SGHRS and CDR2 YFSETQ. The CDR3 coding sequence is TGCGCCAGCAGCCCGCGGGGACAGGGCTCCCGGGAGCAGTACTTC. Its translation: CASSPRGQGSREQYF.

J is TRBJ1-4 and V is TRBV4-1, with a weak D call TRBD1 (6 bases). Trimming removed 3 bases at V and 3 bases at J, with 11 bases between. From germline, CDR1 is MGHRA and CDR2 YSYEKL. The CDR3 has 15 amino acids. CDR3 loop: CASSQAGVSNEKLFF. CDR3 in DNA: TGCGCCAGCAGCCAGGCAGGGGTCTCTAATGAAAAACTGTTTTTT.

The chain uses TRBV6-5 and TRBJ2-2; unclear D gene. V lost 5 bases and J 5 bases, leaving 15 bases between the germline ends. The CDR3 runs to 15 residues. Germline CDR1 reads MNHEY; CDR2 reads SVGAGI. The CDR3 DNA sequence: TGTGCCAGCAGTCCATCCATCGGCTGGACCGGGGAGCTGTTTTTT. Protein sequence: CASSPSIGWTGELFF.

The chain couples TRBV10-3 to TRBJ2-5; 7 bases map to TRBD1. This CDR3 contains 16 residues. The germline V gene has CDR1 ENHRY and CDR2 SYGVKD. J lost 2 bases, V lost 3 bases, and 9 bases had no gene match. The CDR3 reads CAISDPGQAAQETQYF. The CDR3 region has the DNA TGTGCCATCAGTGACCCCGGACAGGCTGCTCAAGAGACCCAGTACTTC.

V is TRBV7-6 and J is TRBJ2-5; D might be TRBD1 (5 bases). Germline V lookup: CDR1 SGHVS, CDR2 FNYEAQ. The germline V and J ends were trimmed by 5 bases and 7 bases, with 20 bases remaining between them. This CDR3 has 15 residues. CDR3 DNA: TGTGCCAGCAGCCCCGTAGGGGCCCAGGGTGCGACCCAGTACTTC. This sequence encodes CASSPVGAQGATQYF. Based on the CDR3 plus reference TRBV7-6 and TRBJ2-5, the full variable domain is GAGVSQSPRYKVTKRGQDVALRCDPISGHVSLYWYRQALGQGPEFLTYFNYEAQQDKSGLPNDRFSAERPEGSISTLTIQRTEQRDSAMYRCASSPVGAQGATQYFGPGTRLLVL.

This clone was seen a single time. This rearrangement joins TRBV27 to TRBJ2-3; D unclear. The CDR3 extends over 14 amino acids. The germline V gene has CDR1 MNHEY and CDR2 SMNVEV (reference sequence). The V end was cut by 3 bases, the J end by 3 bases, with 10 bases between. The CDR3 here is CASSLGTITDTQYF. The CDR3 coding sequence is TGTGCCAGCAGTTTGGGCACTATAACAGATACGCAGTATTTT.

This chain connects TRBV4-2 to TRBJ1-2, with a possible D match to TRBD1 (5 bases). The germline V and J ends were trimmed by 0 bases and 6 bases, with 14 bases remaining between them. This CDR3 comprises 15 residues. Germline V lookup: CDR1 LGHNA, CDR2 YNFKEQ. CDR3 region: CASSQEPDPRDGYTF. As DNA, the CDR3 is TGTGCCAGCAGCCAAGAGCCGGACCCCAGGGATGGCTACACCTTC.